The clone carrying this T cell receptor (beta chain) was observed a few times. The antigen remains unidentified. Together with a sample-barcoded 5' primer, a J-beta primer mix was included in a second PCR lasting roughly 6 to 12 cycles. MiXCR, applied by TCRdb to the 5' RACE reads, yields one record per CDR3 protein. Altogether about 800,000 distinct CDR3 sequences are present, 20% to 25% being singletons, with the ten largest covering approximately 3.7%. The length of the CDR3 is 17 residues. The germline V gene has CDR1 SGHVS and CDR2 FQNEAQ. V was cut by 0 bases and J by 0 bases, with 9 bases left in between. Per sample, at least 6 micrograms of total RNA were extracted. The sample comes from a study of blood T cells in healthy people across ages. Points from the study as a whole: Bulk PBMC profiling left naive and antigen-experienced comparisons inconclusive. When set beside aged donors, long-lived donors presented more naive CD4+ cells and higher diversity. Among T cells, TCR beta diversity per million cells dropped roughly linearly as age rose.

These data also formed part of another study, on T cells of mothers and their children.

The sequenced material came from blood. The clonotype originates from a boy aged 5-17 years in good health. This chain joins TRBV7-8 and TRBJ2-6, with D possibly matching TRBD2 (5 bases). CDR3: CASSLAHGVSGANVLTF. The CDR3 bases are TGTGCCAGCAGCTTAGCGCACGGGGTCTCTGGGGCCAACGTCCTGACTTTC.